The rows below give T cell receptor beta chains drawn from one sample of a study of T-cell memory formation after mild COVID-19. TCRdb re-derived calls from the 5' RACE reads in MiXCR, one entry per CDR3 protein. Of fewer than 250,000 distinct CDR3 sequences in the sample, roughly 18% are singletons; the top ten hold roughly 2.4%. Sequencing was performed on PBMCs or a T cell subset sorted from them (not recorded which). All receptors come from an adult woman who had mild COVID-19 (a few samples of this study predate the infection). Cell type and time point are not known. The CDR3 runs from the conserved cysteine through the conserved F or W. Fields, in order: V gene, J gene, CDR3 protein.

TRBV7-2	TRBJ2-2	CASSSVLAGQTGELFF
TRBV7-6	TRBJ1-2	CASSSQGSGAYGYTF
TRBV5-6	TRBJ2-3	CASSFGGAVTDTQYF
TRBV2	TRBJ2-3	CASSDFAVAKSTDTQYF
TRBV5-1	TRBJ2-7	CASSFPGQEVEQYF
TRBV5-1	TRBJ2-3	CASSLVGSYTDTQYF
TRBV20-1	TRBJ2-7	CSASNTGGTSYEQYF
TRBV4-3	TRBJ2-1	CASSAERGFSYNEQFF
TRBV12-3/TRBV12-4	TRBJ1-1	CASSLSRQITEAFF
TRBV9	TRBJ1-2	CASGKGQANYGYTF
TRBV7-2	TRBJ2-1	CASSSTGGNEQFF
TRBV10-3	TRBJ1-2	CATADSNYGYTF
TRBV5-1	TRBJ2-5	CASSPATVQETQYF
TRBV9	TRBJ1-1	CASSVSQGSTEAFF
TRBV4-2	TRBJ1-3	CASSQEFSSGNTIYF
TRBV27	TRBJ1-1	CASGVPHRPTEAFF
TRBV12-3/TRBV12-4	TRBJ2-5	CASRVDRGVGQETQYF
TRBV2	TRBJ2-1	CASRSDSAEQFF
TRBV6-6	TRBJ1-5	CASSRSGQGESGQPQHF
TRBV11-3	TRBJ2-5	CASSPGVAETQYF
TRBV6-6	TRBJ2-1	CASTLSGTGAPEQFF
TRBV7-2	TRBJ1-1	CASSRMMNTEAFF
TRBV20-1	TRBJ1-3	CSARAQGPSGNTIYF
TRBV18	TRBJ1-1	CASSPRGHGEAFF
TRBV7-9	TRBJ2-1	CASSLGLPQFF
TRBV6-4	TRBJ2-7	CASNVIRHDDYEQYF
TRBV20-1	TRBJ1-2	CSARDPGRGYGYTF
TRBV2	TRBJ1-6	CASSRGRAVGDNSPLHF
TRBV3-1	TRBJ1-2	CASSQPYRVGYTF
TRBV11-2	TRBJ2-7	CASSLVSALRYEQYF